A single sample is the source of the 22 T cell receptor beta chains below, sequenced in a study of Ad26.COV2.S vaccination and SARS-CoV-2 variants. The repertoire was sequenced with immunoSEQ multiplex PCR; TCRdb's copy has only in-frame clones and lacks some. The sample gives 87,000 or so clones, approximately 81% of which show up once; 15% to 20% is in the top ten. The sequences come from peripheral blood, collected after recovery from COVID-19. Receptor source: a human donor who had recovered from COVID-19.

V is TRBV7-9 and J is TRBJ1-2, with 10 nucleotides matching TRBD1. The CDR3 sequence is 15 residues long. Germline CDR1 SEHNR, CDR2 FQNEAQ (reference sequence). Trimming at V came to 3 bases and at J to 3 bases, leaving 4 bases not matched to a gene. The CDR3, as DNA: TGTGCCAGCAGCTTGAGAGGACAGGGGGACTATGGCTACACCTTC. Translating gives CASSLRGQGDYGYTF. The full variable domain, rest sourced from reference TRBV7-9 and TRBJ1-2, is DTGVSQNPRHKITKRGQNVTFRCDPISEHNRLYWYRQTLGQGPEFLTYFQNEAQLEKSRLLSDRFSAERPKGSFSTLEIQRTEQGDSAMYLCASSLRGQGDYGYTFGSGTRLTVV.

The chain uses TRBV23-1 and TRBJ1-4; D uncertain. TRBV23-1 is classed as an ORF, of uncertain function. The length of the CDR3 is 17 residues. Between the trimmed V and J ends, which lost 0 bases and 6 bases, there was a span of 17 bases. The CDR3 DNA sequence: TGCGCCAGCAGTCAATCAAGGGTTCTGCGTGAGGATGAAAAACTGTTTTTT. Translating gives CASSQSRVLREDEKLFF.

V is TRBV6-6 and J is TRBJ1-3, with D maybe TRBD1 (6 bases). V lost 4 bases, J lost 2 bases, and 9 bases lay in between. This CDR3 region has 14 residues. CDR1 and CDR2 from the germline V gene are MNHNY and SVGAGI (reference sequence). DNA of the CDR3: TGTGCCAGCAGTTCCACAGGGCCTGGAAACACCATATATTTT. This codes for CASSSTGPGNTIYF.

V gene TRBV19 combines with J gene TRBJ1-1; TRBD1 is a possible D gene (6 bases). Germline CDR1 LNHDA, CDR2 SQIVND (reference sequence). The CDR3 spans 16 residues. Trimming left V 6 bases short and J 0 bases short, with 17 bases between. This chain's CDR3 is CASSNTGGTLNTEAFF. The CDR3 nucleotides read TGTGCCAGTAGCAACACTGGGGGGACACTGAACACTGAAGCTTTCTTT.

The CDR3 DNA sequence: TGTGCCAGCAGTTACGGGGAAACCTACGAGCAGTACTTC. Its protein product is CASSYGETYEQYF. This sequence joins TRBV6-5 and TRBJ2-7; D is unclear. This CDR3 spans 13 amino acids. V lost 2 bases, J lost 2 bases, and 7 bases lay in between. Germline V gene sequence: CDR1 MNHEY, CDR2 SVGAGI.

This clone has just one count. The chain couples TRBV6-5 to TRBJ2-7, with D perhaps given as TRBD1 or TRBD2 (5 bases each). Germline values: CDR1 MNHEY, CDR2 SVGAGI. The CDR3 extends over 13 amino acids. Trimming took off 2 bases at V and 2 bases at J, with 7 bases between the two ends. The DNA of the CDR3 is TGTGCCAGCAGTTACGGGGGAACCTACGAGCAGTACTTC. It specifies CASSYGGTYEQYF.

The CDR3 coding sequence is TGTGCCAGCTCAGTACTAGCGGGAGGGCCGAGGAGCACAGATACGCAGTATTTT. This translates into CASSVLAGGPRSTDTQYF. The genes are TRBV18 and TRBJ2-3, with TRBD2 identical over 13 bases. Germline V gene sequence: CDR1 KGHSH, CDR2 LQKENI. The length of the CDR3 is 18 residues. V lost 5 bases to trimming and J lost 0 bases; unmatched junction nucleotides: 8.

The V and J genes are TRBV2 and TRBJ2-2; no reliable D call. The CDR3 consists of 15 residues. Trimming stripped 10 bases from V and 4 bases from J, with 19 bases between. Germline V gene lookup returns CDR1 SNHLY and CDR2 FYNNEI. The DNA of the CDR3 is TGTGCCACCACGTCCGGATTACGATCCACCGGGGAGCTGTTTTTT. Protein: CATTSGLRSTGELFF.

V is TRBV19 and J is TRBJ2-7; 9 nucleotides align to TRBD2. CDR1 and CDR2 (germline): LNHDA, SQIVND (reference sequence). The CDR3 length is 17 residues. Trimming at V came to 6 bases and at J to 0 bases, leaving 12 bases not matched to a gene. The DNA of the CDR3 is TGTGCCAGTAGCCATCGACTAGCGGAGTTGAGCTCCTACGAGCAGTACTTC. This codes for CASSHRLAELSSYEQYF.

CDR3 amino acids: CASRPSGRANTGELFF. CDR3 DNA: TGTGCCAGCCGTCCTAGCGGGAGGGCGAACACCGGGGAGCTGTTTTTT. The rearrangement uses TRBV11-3 and TRBJ2-2, with 12 bases fitting TRBD2. After removal of 8 bases from V and 0 bases from J, the junction contained 4 bases not matched to a gene. The CDR3 sequence is 16 residues long. CDR1 and CDR2 from the germline V gene are SGHNT and YENEEA. The whole variable domain, remainder taken from reference TRBV11-3 and TRBJ2-2, is EAGVVQSPRYKIIEKKQPVAFWCNPISGHNTLYWYLQNLGQGPELLIRYENEEAVDDSQLPKDRFSAERLKGVDSTLKIQPAELGDSAVYLCASRPSGRANTGELFFGEGSRLTVL.

This sequence joins TRBV27 and TRBJ1-1; TRBD1 agrees at 7 bases. Germline values: CDR1 MNHEY, CDR2 SMNVEV (reference sequence). There are 15 residues in the CDR3. V lost 6 bases and J lost 0; bases outside the gene matches: 7. The CDR3 region is CASSRRQGMNTEAFF. The CDR3 DNA reads as TGTGCCAGCAGCCGACGACAGGGAATGAACACTGAAGCTTTCTTT.

The chain carries TRBV4-1 and TRBJ2-7; D is uncertain. With 2 bases removed from V and 2 bases from J, the gap between germline ends came to 10 bases. Looked up from germline, CDR1 is MGHRA and CDR2 is YSYEKL. This CDR3 comprises 14 residues. For the CDR3, the DNA is TGCGCCAGCAGCCAAAGGACCGGGCCCTACGAGCAGTACTTC. Protein product: CASSQRTGPYEQYF.

The rearrangement links TRBV19 to TRBJ2-1; D call uncertain. V was pared by 10 bases and J by 6 bases, with 13 bases between. Germline loops: CDR1 LNHDA, CDR2 SQIVND (reference sequence). The CDR3 loop spans 12 amino acids. CDR3 in amino acids: CATALSGNEQFF. The DNA for the CDR3 is TGTGCCACAGCCCTTTCGGGCAATGAGCAGTTCTTC.

This clone was counted ten times or more. The chain links TRBV29-1 to TRBJ1-2; D call uncertain. CDR3 length equals 14 residues. Germline assignment: CDR1 SQVTM and CDR2 ANQGSEA. The ends were cut back, 3 bases at V and 0 bases at J, with 11 bases in the middle. The CDR3 sequence is CSVEIAPSNYGYTF. CDR3 bases: TGCAGCGTTGAGATAGCCCCGTCTAACTATGGCTACACCTTC.

The chain recombines TRBV28 with TRBJ2-7; D unresolved. CDR3 size: 12 residues. V gave up 1 base and J gave up 6 bases, with 7 bases separating them. The germline V gene encodes CDR1 MDHEN and CDR2 SYDVKM. The CDR3 region is CASSLLVGEQYF. The CDR3 DNA reads TGTGCCAGCAGTTTATTAGTCGGCGAGCAGTACTTC.

This chain uses TRBV6-4 with TRBJ2-3, with 7 bases that match TRBD1. The CDR3 consists of 13 residues. V shed 5 bases, J shed 9 bases, and the junction held 8 bases outside the gene matches. Germline V gives CDR1 MRHNA, CDR2 SNTAGT. CDR3 residues: CASSPTGEGTQYF. CDR3 coding DNA: TGTGCCAGCAGTCCCACAGGGGAAGGGACGCAGTATTTT.

The CDR3 DNA is TGTGCCAGCAGCCCCCTAGTGCACACTGAAGCTTTCTTT. As protein: CASSPLVHTEAFF. The rearrangement uses TRBV3-1 (or the pseudogene TRBV3-2) and TRBJ1-1, with D unclear. Trimming removed 4 bases at V and 3 bases at J, with 9 bases between. Germline values: CDR1 LGHDT, CDR2 YNNKEL (reference sequence). The CDR3 consists of 13 residues.

J is TRBJ1-2 and V is TRBV4-3, with 7 bases identical to TRBD1. The CDR3 runs 15 residues. V lost 1 base, J lost 2 bases, and 4 bases stayed unmatched. Germline V lookup: CDR1 LGHNA, CDR2 YSLEER. This chain's CDR3 is CASSQGTGPNYGYTF. CDR3 DNA sequence: TGCGCCAGCAGCCAAGGGACAGGACCCAACTATGGCTACACCTTC.

V is TRBV29-1 and J is TRBJ2-1; no reliable D call. Germline V CDR1 and CDR2: SQVTM, ANQGSEA. CDR3 length equals 11 residues. With 2 bases removed from V and 14 bases from J, the gap between germline ends came to 13 bases. The CDR3 protein is CSVEFGLIEFF. DNA of the CDR3: TGCAGCGTTGAATTTGGCCTCATCGAGTTCTTC.

The chain uses TRBV13 and TRBJ2-7; 7 bases are a match to TRBD2. The CDR3 extends over 13 amino acids. CDR1 and CDR2 (germline): PRHDT, FYEKMQ (reference sequence). Trimming at V came to 5 bases and at J to 2 bases, leaving 3 bases not matched to a gene. As DNA, the CDR3 is TGTGCCAGCAGCCGGGGGGAAGCCTACGAGCAGTACTTC. Translated, it gives CASSRGEAYEQYF.

The table lists this clone with a few counts. The identical CDR3 is also encoded by other nucleotide sequences in the sample. The chain carries TRBV6-2 or TRBV6-3 and TRBJ2-1; D is perhaps TRBD2 (6 bases). This CDR3 comprises 16 residues. The germline V gene encodes CDR1 MNHEY and CDR2 SVGEGT. V was pared by 1 base and J by 0 bases, with 10 bases between. CDR3 DNA: TGTGCCAGCAGTTACTATCCGGGACTCTCCTACAATGAGCAGTTCTTC. It is translated as CASSYYPGLSYNEQFF.

This sequence joins TRBV7-2 and TRBJ2-5, with D possibly TRBD2 on 6 matching bases. V lost 3 bases and J lost 3, with 14 bases in between. CDR1 and CDR2 from the germline V gene are SGHTA and FQGNSA. This CDR3 region has 15 residues. The CDR3, as DNA: TGTGCCAGCAGCTTTTTATGGGGGGATAAAGAGACCCAGTACTTC. As protein: CASSFLWGDKETQYF.